The sequence of this TCR beta chain was determined in a study of Graves' ophthalmopathy and Graves' hyperthyroidism. About the research overall: Before any treatment, peripheral blood was taken at the initial diagnosis.

The study amplified TCR beta CDR3 regions using RNA transcripts. First-round RT-PCR relied on HTBI primers, and a second-round multiplex PCR came next. Using its own MiXCR run on the multiplex PCR reads, TCRdb lists one record per CDR3 protein. This sample has hundreds of thousands of distinct CDR3 sequences, with around a fifth found just once. Ten or more counts support this clonotype. Germline CDR1 and CDR2: MDHEN and SYDVKM. This CDR3 is built from 16 residues. The J segment lost 5 bases and the V segment lost 4 bases, leaving 10 bases of the junction unmatched. The sequenced material came from peripheral blood. This chain links TRBV28 with TRBJ1-2; TRBD1 matches 10 bases. This clonotype originated in a young woman with stable Graves' hyperthyroidism. Some clones in this sample may be carry-over from other donors' samples. CDR3 nucleotides: TGTGCCAGCAGTTCCTGGACGGGACAGGGGAATTATGGCTACACCTTC. Its protein product is CASSSWTGQGNYGYTF.